This entry features one T cell receptor beta chain sequence. These data belong to a study of CD8 T cells in Susac syndrome. TCR beta from blood CD8+ and CD4+ T cells was sequenced. Germline V gene sequence: CDR1 KGHSH, CDR2 LQKENI. Deletions cut 0 bases from V and 2 bases from J, with 5 bases between. The CDR3 is made up of 14 amino acids. RNA was extracted with the RNeasy kit, and a quantity of about 0.45 to 1 ug was reverse transcribed using random hexamers. Using its own MiXCR run on the immunoSEQ multiplex PCR reads, TCRdb lists one record per CDR3 protein. The sample has about 130,000 distinct CDR3 sequences; 95% are singletons.

Sequencing was carried out using CD8+ T cells from PBMCs. V usage is TRBV18 and J usage is TRBJ1-5; D remains ambiguous. This TCR was recovered from a human donor with Susac syndrome. CDR3 nucleotide sequence: TGTGCCAGCTCACCACCTGAGGGCAATCAGCCCCAGCATTTT. Translating it yields CASSPPEGNQPQHF.